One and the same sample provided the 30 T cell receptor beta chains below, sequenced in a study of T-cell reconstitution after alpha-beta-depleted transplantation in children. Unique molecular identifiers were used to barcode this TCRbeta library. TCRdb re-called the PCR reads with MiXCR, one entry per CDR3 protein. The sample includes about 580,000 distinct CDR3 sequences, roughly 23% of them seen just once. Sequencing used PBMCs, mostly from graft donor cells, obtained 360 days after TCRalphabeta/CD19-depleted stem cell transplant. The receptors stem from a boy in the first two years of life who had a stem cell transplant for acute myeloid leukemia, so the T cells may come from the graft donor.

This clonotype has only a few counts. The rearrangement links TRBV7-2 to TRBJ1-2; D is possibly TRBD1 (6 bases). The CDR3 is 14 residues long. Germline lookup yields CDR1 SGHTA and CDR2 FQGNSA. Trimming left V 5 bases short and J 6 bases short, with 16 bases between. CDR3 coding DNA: TGTGCCAGCAGCAACCGGGACACCAGGCATGGCTACACCTTC. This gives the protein CASSNRDTRHGYTF.

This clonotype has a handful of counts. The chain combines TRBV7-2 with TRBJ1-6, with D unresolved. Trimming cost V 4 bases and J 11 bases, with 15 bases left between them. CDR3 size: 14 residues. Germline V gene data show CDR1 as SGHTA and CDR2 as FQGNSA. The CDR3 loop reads CASSSSLSGPPLHF. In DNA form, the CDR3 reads TGTGCCAGCAGCTCCAGTCTCAGCGGACCACCCCTCCACTTT.

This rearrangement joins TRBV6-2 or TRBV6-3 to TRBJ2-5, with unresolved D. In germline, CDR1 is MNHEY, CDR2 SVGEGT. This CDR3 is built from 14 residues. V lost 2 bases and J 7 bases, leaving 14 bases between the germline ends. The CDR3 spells CASSYGHLFGTQYF. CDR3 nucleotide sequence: TGTGCCAGCAGTTACGGCCACCTCTTTGGGACCCAGTACTTC.

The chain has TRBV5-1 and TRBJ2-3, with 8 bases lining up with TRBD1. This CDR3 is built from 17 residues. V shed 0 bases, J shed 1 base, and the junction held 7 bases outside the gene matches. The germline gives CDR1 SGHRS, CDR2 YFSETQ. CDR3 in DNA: TGCGCCAGCAGCTTGGTACCGGACAGGGTGGGCACAGATACGCAGTATTTT. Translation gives CASSLVPDRVGTDTQYF.

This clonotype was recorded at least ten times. CDR3 DNA sequence: TGTGCCAGCAGGGGAACTGAAGCTTTCTTT. It yields the protein CASRGTEAFF. V gene TRBV6-5 combines with J gene TRBJ1-1; D unclear. Trimming removed 6 bases from V and 5 bases from J, with 4 bases in between. This CDR3 has 10 residues. The V gene's germline CDR1 is MNHEY and CDR2 SVGAGI.

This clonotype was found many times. CDR3 residues: CASSNGWYREETQYF. The CDR3 DNA follows: TGTGCCAGCAGCAACGGTTGGTACAGGGAAGAGACCCAGTACTTC. This sequence joins TRBV6-1 and TRBJ2-5; D is perhaps TRBD1 (6 bases). The CDR3 covers 15 residues. In germline, CDR1 is MNHNS, CDR2 SASEGT. Trimming took 6 bases from V and 3 from J, leaving 17 bases between them.

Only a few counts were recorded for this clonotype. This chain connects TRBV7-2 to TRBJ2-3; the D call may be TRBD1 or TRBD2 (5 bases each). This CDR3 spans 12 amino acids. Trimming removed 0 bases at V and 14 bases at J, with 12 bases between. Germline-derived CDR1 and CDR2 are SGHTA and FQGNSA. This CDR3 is CASSLAGTGRYF. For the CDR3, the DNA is TGTGCCAGCAGCTTAGCGGGGACCGGACGGTATTTT. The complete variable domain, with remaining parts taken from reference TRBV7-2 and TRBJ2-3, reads GAGVSQSPSNKVTEKGKDVELRCDPISGHTALYWYRQSLGQGLEFLIYFQGNSAPDKSGLPSDRFSAERTGGSVSTLTIQRTQQEDSAVYLCASSLAGTGRYFGPGTRLTVL.

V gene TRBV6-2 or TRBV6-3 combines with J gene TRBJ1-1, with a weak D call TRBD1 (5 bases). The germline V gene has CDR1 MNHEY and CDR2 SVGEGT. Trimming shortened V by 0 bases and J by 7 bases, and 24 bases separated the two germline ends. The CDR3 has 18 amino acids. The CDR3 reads CASSYSENLPRAGGEAFF. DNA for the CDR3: TGTGCCAGCAGTTACTCAGAGAATTTACCTCGAGCCGGGGGTGAAGCTTTCTTT.

The CDR3 nucleotides are TGTGCCAGCAGCCCCAGCGGGGGGGGATCCCTCGGAAGGCAGTACTTC. Protein: CASSPSGGGSLGRQYF. The chain combines TRBV3-1 with TRBJ2-7; 10 bases are shared with TRBD2. Germline CDR1 and CDR2: LGHDT and YNNKEL (reference sequence). The CDR3 contains 16 residues. V was pared by 4 bases and J by 9 bases, with 15 bases of the junction left unmatched.

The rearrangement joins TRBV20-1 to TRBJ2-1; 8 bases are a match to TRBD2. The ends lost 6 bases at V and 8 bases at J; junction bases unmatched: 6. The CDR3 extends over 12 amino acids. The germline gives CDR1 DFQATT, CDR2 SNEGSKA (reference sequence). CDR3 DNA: TGCAGTGCGGGACTAGTACGCGATGAGCAGTTCTTC. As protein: CSAGLVRDEQFF.

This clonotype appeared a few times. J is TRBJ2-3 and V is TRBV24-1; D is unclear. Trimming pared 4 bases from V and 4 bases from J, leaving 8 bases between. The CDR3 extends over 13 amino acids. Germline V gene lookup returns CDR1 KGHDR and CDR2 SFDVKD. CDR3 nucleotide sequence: TGTGCCACCAGTGACACACCTCCAGATACGCAGTATTTT. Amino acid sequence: CATSDTPPDTQYF.

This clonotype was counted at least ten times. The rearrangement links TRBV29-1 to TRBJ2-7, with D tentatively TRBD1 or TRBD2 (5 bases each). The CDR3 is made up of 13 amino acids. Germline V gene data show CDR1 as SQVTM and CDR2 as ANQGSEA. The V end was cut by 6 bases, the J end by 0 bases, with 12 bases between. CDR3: CSVGPNLSYEQYF. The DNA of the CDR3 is TGCAGCGTGGGACCAAACCTCTCCTACGAGCAGTACTTC.

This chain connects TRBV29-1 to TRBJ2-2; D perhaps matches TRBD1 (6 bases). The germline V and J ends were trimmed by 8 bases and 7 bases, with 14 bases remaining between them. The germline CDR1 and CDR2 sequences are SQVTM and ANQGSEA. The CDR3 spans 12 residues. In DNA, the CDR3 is TGCAGCCTGGTGGGGGCGGGCGGGGAGCTGTTTTTT. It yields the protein CSLVGAGGELFF.

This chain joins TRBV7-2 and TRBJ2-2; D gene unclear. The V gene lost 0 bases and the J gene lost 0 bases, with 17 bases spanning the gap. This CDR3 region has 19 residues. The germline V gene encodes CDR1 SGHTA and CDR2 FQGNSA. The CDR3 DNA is TGTGCCAGCAGCTTAGCCCTTATCTCTGTTACCGCGAACACCGGGGAGCTGTTTTTT. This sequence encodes CASSLALISVTANTGELFF. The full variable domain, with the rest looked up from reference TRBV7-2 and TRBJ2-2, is GAGVSQSPSNKVTEKGKDVELRCDPISGHTALYWYRQSLGQGLEFLIYFQGNSAPDKSGLPSDRFSAERTGGSVSTLTIQRTQQEDSAVYLCASSLALISVTANTGELFFGEGSRLTVL.

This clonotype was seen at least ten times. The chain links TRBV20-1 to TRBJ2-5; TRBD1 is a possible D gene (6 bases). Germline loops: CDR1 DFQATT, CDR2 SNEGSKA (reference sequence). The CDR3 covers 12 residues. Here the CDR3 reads CRAKDRQETQYF. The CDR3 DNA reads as TGCAGGGCCAAGGACAGACAAGAGACCCAGTACTTC.

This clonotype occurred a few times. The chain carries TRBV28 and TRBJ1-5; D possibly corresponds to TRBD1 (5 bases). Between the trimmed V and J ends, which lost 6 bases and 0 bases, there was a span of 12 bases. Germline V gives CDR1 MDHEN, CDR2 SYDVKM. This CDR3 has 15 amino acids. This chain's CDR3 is CASSIDSYSNQPQHF. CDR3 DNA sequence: TGTGCCAGCAGCATCGACAGTTATAGCAATCAGCCCCAGCATTTT.

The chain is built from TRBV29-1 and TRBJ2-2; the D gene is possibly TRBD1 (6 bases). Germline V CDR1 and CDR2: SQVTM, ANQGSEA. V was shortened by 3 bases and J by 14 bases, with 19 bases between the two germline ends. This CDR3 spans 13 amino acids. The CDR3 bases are TGCAGCGTTGAGGAGACCTTACAGGGTTTACTGTTTTTT. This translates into CSVEETLQGLLFF.

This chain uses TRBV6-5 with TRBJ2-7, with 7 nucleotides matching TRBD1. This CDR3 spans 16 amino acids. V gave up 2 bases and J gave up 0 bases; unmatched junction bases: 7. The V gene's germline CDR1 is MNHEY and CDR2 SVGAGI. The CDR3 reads CASSYRQGRSSYEQYF. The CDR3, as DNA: TGTGCCAGCAGTTACCGACAGGGAAGGAGCTCCTACGAGCAGTACTTC.

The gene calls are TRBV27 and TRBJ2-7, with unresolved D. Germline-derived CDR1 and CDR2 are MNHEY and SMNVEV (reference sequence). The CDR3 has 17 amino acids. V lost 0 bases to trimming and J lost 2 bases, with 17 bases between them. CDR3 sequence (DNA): TGTGCCAGCAGTTTATCCCCTTGGGCCCTTGGACCCTACGAGCAGTACTTC. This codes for CASSLSPWALGPYEQYF.

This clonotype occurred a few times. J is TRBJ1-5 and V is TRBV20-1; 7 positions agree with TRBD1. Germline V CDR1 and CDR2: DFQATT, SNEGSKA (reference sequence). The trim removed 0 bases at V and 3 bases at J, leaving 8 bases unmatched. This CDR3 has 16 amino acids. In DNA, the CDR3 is TGCAGTGCTAGAGATCTTCGGCAGGGGGTCAATCAGCCCCAGCATTTT. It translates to CSARDLRQGVNQPQHF.

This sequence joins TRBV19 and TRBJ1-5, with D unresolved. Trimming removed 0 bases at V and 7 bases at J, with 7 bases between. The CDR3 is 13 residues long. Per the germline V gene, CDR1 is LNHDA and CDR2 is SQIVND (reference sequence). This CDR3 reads CASSIEAIQPQHF. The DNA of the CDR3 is TGTGCCAGTAGTATAGAAGCGATACAGCCCCAGCATTTT.

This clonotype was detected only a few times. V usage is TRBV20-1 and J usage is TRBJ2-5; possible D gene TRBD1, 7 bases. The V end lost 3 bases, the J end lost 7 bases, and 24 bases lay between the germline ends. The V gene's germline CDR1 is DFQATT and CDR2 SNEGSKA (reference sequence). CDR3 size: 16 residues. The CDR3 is CSARRGPGLGQTTQYF. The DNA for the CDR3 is TGCAGTGCTAGGCGGGGACCAGGCCTGGGACAGACGACCCAGTACTTC.

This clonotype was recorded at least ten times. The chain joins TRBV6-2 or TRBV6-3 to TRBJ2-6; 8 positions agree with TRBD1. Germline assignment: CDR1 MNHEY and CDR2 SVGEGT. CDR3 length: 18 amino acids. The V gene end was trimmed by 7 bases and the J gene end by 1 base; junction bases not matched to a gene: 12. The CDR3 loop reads CASKPSTGDWSGANVLTF. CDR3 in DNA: TGTGCCAGCAAACCGTCGACAGGGGACTGGTCTGGGGCCAACGTCCTGACTTTC.

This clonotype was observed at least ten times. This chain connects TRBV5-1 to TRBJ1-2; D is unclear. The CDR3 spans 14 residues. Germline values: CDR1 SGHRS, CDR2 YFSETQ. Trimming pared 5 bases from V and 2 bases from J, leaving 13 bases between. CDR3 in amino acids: CASSPDVQNYGYTF. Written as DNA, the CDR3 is TGCGCCAGCAGTCCTGATGTGCAGAACTATGGCTACACCTTC.

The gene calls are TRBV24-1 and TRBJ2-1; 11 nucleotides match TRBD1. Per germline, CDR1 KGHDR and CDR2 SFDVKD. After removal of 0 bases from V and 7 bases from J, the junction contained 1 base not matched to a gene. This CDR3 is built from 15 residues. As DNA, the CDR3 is TGTGCCACCAGTGATTTGGGGACAGGGGGGAATGAGCAGTTCTTC. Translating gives CATSDLGTGGNEQFF.

CDR3 protein: CATADLRGGSNQPQHF. As DNA, the CDR3 is TGTGCCACCGCTGACCTCCGGGGCGGGAGCAATCAGCCCCAGCATTTT. The genes are TRBV15 and TRBJ1-5; the D gene is possibly TRBD1 (5 bases). The CDR3 sequence is 16 residues long. The germline V and J ends were trimmed by 8 bases and 1 base, with 18 bases remaining between them. From germline, CDR1 is LNHNV and CDR2 YYDKDF (reference sequence). Together with reference TRBV15 and TRBJ1-5, the CDR3 gives the full variable domain: DAMVIQNPRYQVTQFGKPVTLSCSQTLNHNVMYWYQQKSSQAPKLLFHYYDKDFNNEADTPDNFQSRRPNTSFCFLDIRSPGLGDTAMYLCATADLRGGSNQPQHFGDGTRLSIL.

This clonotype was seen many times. DNA of the CDR3: TGCGCCAGCAGCTTGGGTGGGGGGTCCCCGAACACTGAAGCTTTCTTT. It encodes CASSLGGGSPNTEAFF. The chain couples TRBV5-1 to TRBJ1-1, with D possibly TRBD1 on 5 matching bases. From germline, CDR1 is SGHRS and CDR2 YFSETQ. V was trimmed by 0 bases and J by 1 base, leaving 13 bases between them. The CDR3 is 16 amino acids.

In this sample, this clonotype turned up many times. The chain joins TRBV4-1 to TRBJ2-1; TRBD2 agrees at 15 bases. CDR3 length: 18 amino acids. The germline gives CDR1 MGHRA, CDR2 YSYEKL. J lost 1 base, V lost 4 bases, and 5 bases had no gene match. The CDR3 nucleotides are TGCGCCAGCAGCCTAGGACTAGCGGGGGGGCGTTCCTACAATGAGCAGTTCTTC. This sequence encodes CASSLGLAGGRSYNEQFF.

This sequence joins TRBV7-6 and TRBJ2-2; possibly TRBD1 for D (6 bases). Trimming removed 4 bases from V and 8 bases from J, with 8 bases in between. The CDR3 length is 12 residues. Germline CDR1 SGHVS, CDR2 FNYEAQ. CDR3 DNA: TGTGCCAGCAGCTCAACAGGGGGGGAGCTGTTTTTT. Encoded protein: CASSSTGGELFF.

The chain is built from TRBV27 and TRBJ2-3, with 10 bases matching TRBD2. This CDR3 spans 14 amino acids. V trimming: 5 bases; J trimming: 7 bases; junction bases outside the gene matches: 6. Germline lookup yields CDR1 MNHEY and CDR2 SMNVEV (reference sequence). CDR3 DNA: TGTGCCAGCAGTCTAGCGGGGGCGACCTATACGCAGTATTTT. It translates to CASSLAGATYTQYF.